A single sample gave rise to the 12 T cell receptor beta chains below, sequenced in a study of shared T cell receptors in the human thymus (dated by TCRdb to the early 2020s). To prepare the library, the immunoSEQ multiplex PCR assay was applied. TCRdb carries this immuneACCESS record with in-frame sequences only. Its versions omit some clonotypes, under half of them owing to an unresolved V gene in the studies checked, with the rest unexplained. This sample holds about 610,000 clones; 88% were observed only once. Of the sample, 0.0095% to 0.011% is held by the ten largest clones. These data were also filed under a second study, of human thymus T cells.

Material: thymocytes. These receptors all stem from a boy younger than two with a congenital heart defect. Donor details come from another sample of the same person, matched by shared clones.

This CDR3 is CASSCPGTSGTNEQFF. In DNA, the CDR3 is TGCGCCAGCAGCTGCCCGGGGACTAGCGGGACCAATGAGCAGTTCTTC. The chain combines TRBV5-1 with TRBJ2-1, with 13 positions matching TRBD2. CDR1 SGHRS and CDR2 YFSETQ come from the germline V gene. The V and J ends lost 3 bases and 6 bases, in that order; junction bases with no gene match: 6. This CDR3 has 16 residues.

The chain recombines TRBV29-1 with TRBJ1-2, with D perhaps TRBD1 (5 bases). Trimming pared 7 bases from V and 8 bases from J, leaving 17 bases between. Germline V gene data show CDR1 as SQVTM and CDR2 as ANQGSEA. The CDR3 totals 12 residues. The CDR3 region is CSAATEGEGYTF. The CDR3 DNA reads TGCAGCGCCGCGACGGAAGGGGAAGGCTACACCTTC.

V is TRBV7-2 and J is TRBJ2-2, with 10 bases matching TRBD2. V gave up 3 bases and J gave up 4 bases; unmatched junction bases: 5. The CDR3 is 16 residues long. The germline V gene has CDR1 SGHTA and CDR2 FQGNSA. In DNA form, the CDR3 reads TGTGCCAGCAGCTTGGGGGAGCGGGAGGGCACCGGGGAGCTGTTTTTT. This gives the protein CASSLGEREGTGELFF.

The chain has TRBV5-4 and TRBJ2-1; 12 nucleotides match TRBD2. In germline, CDR1 is SGHNT, CDR2 YYREEE (reference sequence). The CDR3 runs to 16 residues. With 2 bases clipped from V and 6 bases from J, the junction kept 6 bases outside the gene matches. CDR3 nucleotide sequence: TGTGCCAGCAGCTTCCGACTAGCGGGAGAAGGCAATGAGCAGTTCTTC. Protein product: CASSFRLAGEGNEQFF.

This chain uses TRBV5-5 with TRBJ2-3, with D perhaps TRBD1 (6 bases). Germline CDR1 is SGHKS and CDR2 is YYEKEE (reference sequence). The CDR3 has 15 residues. Trimming shortened V by 2 bases and J by 5 bases, and 15 bases separated the two germline ends. CDR3 sequence: CASSLDRDIEDTQYF. In DNA form, the CDR3 reads TGTGCCAGCAGCTTAGACCGGGACATCGAAGATACGCAGTATTTT. Based on the CDR3 plus reference TRBV5-5 and TRBJ2-3, the full variable domain is DAGVTQSPTHLIKTRGQQVTLRCSPISGHKSVSWYQQVLGQGPQFIFQYYEKEERGRGNFPDRFSARQFPNYSSELNVNALLLGDSALYLCASSLDRDIEDTQYFGPGTRLTVL.

This clone was seen a handful of times. The chain is built from TRBV19 and TRBJ2-7; TRBD1 aligns across 9 bases. The CDR3 covers 13 residues. V shed 7 bases and J 5 bases; nucleotides not matched to a gene: 6. Germline V gene sequence: CDR1 LNHDA, CDR2 SQIVND (reference sequence). DNA of the CDR3: TGTGCCAGTAAGCGGACAGGGGCCCACGAGCAGTACTTC. This sequence encodes CASKRTGAHEQYF.

This chain joins TRBV6-7 and TRBJ2-7, with D tentatively TRBD2 (5 bases). TRBV6-7 is sorted into the ORF group, with uncertain function. This CDR3 spans 16 amino acids. V was cut by 0 bases and J by 3 bases, with 15 bases left in between. Written as DNA, the CDR3 is TGTGCCAGCAGTTACTCTGCGGGTTTCGGGCTCTACGAGCAGTACTTC. Residues: CASSYSAGFGLYEQYF.

The gene calls are TRBV10-2 and TRBJ2-7; 10 bases agree with TRBD2. From germline, CDR1 is WSHSY and CDR2 SAAADI. J was trimmed by 5 bases and V by 2 bases; bases with no gene match: 6. CDR3 length equals 15 residues. The CDR3, as DNA: TGCGCCAGCAGTGAGGAGGGGACTAGCGACCACGAGCAGTACTTC. Its translation is CASSEEGTSDHEQYF.

This clone was counted a single time. The chain uses TRBV10-1 and TRBJ2-7, with TRBD2 matching over 10 bases. The CDR3 sequence is 16 residues long. V lost 2 bases to trimming and J lost 3 bases; unmatched junction nucleotides: 7. Germline V CDR1 and CDR2: WNHNN, SYGVQD (reference sequence). CDR3 DNA sequence: TGCGCCAGCAGTGAGGGGTTTGGACTAGCGGTCTACGAGCAGTACTTC. The encoded protein is CASSEGFGLAVYEQYF.

The rearrangement uses TRBV9 and TRBJ2-5, with 8 nucleotides matching TRBD2. The length of the CDR3 is 15 residues. V shed 6 bases and J 5 bases; nucleotides not matched to a gene: 12. The germline CDR1 and CDR2 sequences are SGDLS and YYNGEE. Here the CDR3 reads CASTRTSRLGETQYF. As DNA, the CDR3 is TGTGCCAGCACCCGGACTAGCCGGCTGGGGGAGACCCAGTACTTC.

This sequence joins TRBV9 and TRBJ2-7; D is perhaps TRBD2 (6 bases). Trimming removed 4 bases at V and 3 bases at J, with 20 bases between. Germline CDR1 SGDLS, CDR2 YYNGEE. The CDR3 covers 16 residues. The CDR3 sequence: CASSPAAGTGSYEQYF. The DNA of the CDR3 is TGTGCCAGCAGCCCTGCGGCGGGGACGGGAAGCTACGAGCAGTACTTC.

The chain joins TRBV25-1 to TRBJ1-4, with D perhaps TRBD1 (6 bases). V lost 1 base and J lost 8, with 14 bases in between. CDR1 MGHDK and CDR2 SYGVNS come from the germline V gene. The CDR3 loop spans 15 amino acids. The CDR3 spells CASSELQGEEEKLFF. The CDR3 nucleotides read TGTGCCAGCAGTGAATTACAGGGAGAGGAGGAAAAACTGTTTTTT.